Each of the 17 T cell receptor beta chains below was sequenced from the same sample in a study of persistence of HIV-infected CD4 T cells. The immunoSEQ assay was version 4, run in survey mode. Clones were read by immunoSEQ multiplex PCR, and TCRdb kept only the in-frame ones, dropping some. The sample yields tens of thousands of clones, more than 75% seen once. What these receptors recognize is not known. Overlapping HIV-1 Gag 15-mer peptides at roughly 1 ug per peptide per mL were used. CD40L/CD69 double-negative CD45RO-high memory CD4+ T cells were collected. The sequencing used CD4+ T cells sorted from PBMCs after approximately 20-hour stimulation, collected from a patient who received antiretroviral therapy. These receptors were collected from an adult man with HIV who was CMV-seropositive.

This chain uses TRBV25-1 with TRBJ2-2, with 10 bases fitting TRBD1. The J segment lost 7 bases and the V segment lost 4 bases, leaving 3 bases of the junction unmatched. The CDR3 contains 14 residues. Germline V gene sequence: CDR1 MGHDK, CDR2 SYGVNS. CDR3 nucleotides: TGTGCCAGCAGTGCGACAGGGGGCTTCGGGGAGCTGTTTTTT. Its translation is CASSATGGFGELFF.

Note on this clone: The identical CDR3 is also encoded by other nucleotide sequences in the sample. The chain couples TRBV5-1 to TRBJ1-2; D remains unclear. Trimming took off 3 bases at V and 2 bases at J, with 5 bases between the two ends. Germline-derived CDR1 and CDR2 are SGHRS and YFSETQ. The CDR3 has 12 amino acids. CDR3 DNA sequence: TGCGCCAGCAGCTCTGGGAACTATGGCTACACCTTC. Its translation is CASSSGNYGYTF.

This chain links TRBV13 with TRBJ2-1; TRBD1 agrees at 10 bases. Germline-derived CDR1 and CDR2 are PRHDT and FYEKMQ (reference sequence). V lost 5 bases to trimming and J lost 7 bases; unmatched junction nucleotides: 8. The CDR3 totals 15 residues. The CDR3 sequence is CASSAMTGGRNEQFF. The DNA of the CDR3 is TGTGCCAGCAGCGCGATGACAGGGGGCAGGAATGAGCAGTTCTTC. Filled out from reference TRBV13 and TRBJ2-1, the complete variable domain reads AAGVIQSPRHLIKEKRETATLKCYPIPRHDTVYWYQQGPGQDPQFLISFYEKMQSDKGSIPDRFSAQQFSDYHSELNMSSLELGDSALYFCASSAMTGGRNEQFFGPGTRLTVL.

The CDR3 sequence: CASTKGGYRGDSTGELFF. The CDR3 DNA reads as TGTGCCAGCACCAAAGGGGGATACAGGGGCGACAGCACCGGGGAGCTGTTTTTT. The J gene is TRBJ2-2, the V gene TRBV5-4; 7 bases match TRBD1. Germline V CDR1 and CDR2: SGHNT, YYREEE (reference sequence). The CDR3 extends over 18 amino acids. Germline trimming cut 6 bases from V and 4 bases from J; bases unmatched to any gene: 18.

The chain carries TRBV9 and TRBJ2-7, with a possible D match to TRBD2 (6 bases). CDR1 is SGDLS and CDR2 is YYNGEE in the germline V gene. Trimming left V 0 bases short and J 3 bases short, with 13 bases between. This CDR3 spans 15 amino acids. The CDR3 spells CASSVVEGVGYEQYF. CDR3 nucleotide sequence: TGTGCCAGCAGCGTAGTGGAGGGAGTCGGCTACGAGCAGTACTTC.

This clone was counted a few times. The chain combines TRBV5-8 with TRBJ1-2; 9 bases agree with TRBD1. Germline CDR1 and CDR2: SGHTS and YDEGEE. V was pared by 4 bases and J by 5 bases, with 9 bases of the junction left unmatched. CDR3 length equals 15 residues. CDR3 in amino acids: CASSTWDREGYGYTF. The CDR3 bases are TGTGCCAGCAGCACATGGGACAGGGAGGGGTATGGCTACACCTTC.

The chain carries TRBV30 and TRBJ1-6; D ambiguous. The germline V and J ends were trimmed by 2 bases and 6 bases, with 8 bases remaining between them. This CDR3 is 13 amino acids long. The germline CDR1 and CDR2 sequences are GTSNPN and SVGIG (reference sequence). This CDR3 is CAWSPSPNSPLHF. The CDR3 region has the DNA TGTGCCTGGAGTCCAAGCCCTAATTCACCCCTCCACTTT.

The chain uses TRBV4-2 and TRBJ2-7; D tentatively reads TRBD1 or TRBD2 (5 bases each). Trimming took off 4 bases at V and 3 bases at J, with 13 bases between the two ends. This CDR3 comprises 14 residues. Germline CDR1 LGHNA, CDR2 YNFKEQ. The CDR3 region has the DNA TGTGCCAGCAGCCGGTCCGGGACGAACTACGAGCAGTACTTC. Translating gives CASSRSGTNYEQYF.

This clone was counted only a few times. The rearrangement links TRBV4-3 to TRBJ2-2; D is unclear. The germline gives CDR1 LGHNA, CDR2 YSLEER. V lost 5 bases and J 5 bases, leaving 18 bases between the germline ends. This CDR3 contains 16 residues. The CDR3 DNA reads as TGCGCCAGCAGCTCCCGGTCGACTCTTGGTACCGGGGAGCTGTTTTTT. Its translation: CASSSRSTLGTGELFF.

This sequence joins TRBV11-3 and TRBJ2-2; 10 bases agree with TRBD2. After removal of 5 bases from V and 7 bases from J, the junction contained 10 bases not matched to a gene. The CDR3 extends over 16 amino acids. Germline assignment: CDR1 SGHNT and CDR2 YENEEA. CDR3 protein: CASSHTGTSAGGELFF. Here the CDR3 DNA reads TGTGCCAGCAGCCATACCGGGACTAGCGCAGGCGGGGAGCTGTTTTTT. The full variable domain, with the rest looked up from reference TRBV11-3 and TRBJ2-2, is EAGVVQSPRYKIIEKKQPVAFWCNPISGHNTLYWYLQNLGQGPELLIRYENEEAVDDSQLPKDRFSAERLKGVDSTLKIQPAELGDSAVYLCASSHTGTSAGGELFFGEGSRLTVL.

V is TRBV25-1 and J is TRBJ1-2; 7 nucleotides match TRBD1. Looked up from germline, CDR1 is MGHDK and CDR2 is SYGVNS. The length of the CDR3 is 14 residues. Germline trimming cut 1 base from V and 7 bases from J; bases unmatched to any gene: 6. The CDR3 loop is CASSESQGRRGYTF. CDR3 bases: TGTGCCAGCAGTGAATCACAGGGGCGTCGTGGCTACACCTTC.

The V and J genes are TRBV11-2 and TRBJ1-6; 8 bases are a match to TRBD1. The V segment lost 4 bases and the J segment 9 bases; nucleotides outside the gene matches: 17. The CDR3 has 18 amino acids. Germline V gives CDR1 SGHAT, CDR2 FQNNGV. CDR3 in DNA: TGTGCCAGCAGCTCATCCCCTTTCACGACAGGGGTCTCTTCACCCCTCCACTTT. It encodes CASSSSPFTTGVSSPLHF.

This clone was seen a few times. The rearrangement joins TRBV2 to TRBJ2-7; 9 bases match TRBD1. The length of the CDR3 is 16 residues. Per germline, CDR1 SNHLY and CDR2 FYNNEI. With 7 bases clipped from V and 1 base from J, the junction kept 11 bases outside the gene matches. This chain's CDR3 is CASTQSLGQGSYEQYF. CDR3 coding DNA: TGTGCCAGCACCCAGTCCCTAGGACAGGGGTCCTACGAGCAGTACTTC.

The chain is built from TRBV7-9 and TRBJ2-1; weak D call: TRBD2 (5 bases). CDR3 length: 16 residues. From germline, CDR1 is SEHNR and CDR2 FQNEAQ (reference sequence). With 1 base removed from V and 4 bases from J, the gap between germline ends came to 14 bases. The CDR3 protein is CASSLVSGSRYNEQFF. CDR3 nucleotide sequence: TGTGCCAGCAGCTTAGTTTCGGGATCGAGGTACAATGAGCAGTTCTTC.

CDR3 region: CASSPSLLLFYGYTF. CDR3 DNA: TGTGCCAGCAGTCCGTCCCTGCTGCTCTTCTATGGCTACACCTTC. V gene TRBV27 combines with J gene TRBJ1-2, with unresolved D. Germline V gene lookup returns CDR1 MNHEY and CDR2 SMNVEV (reference sequence). Deletions cut 5 bases from V and 4 bases from J, with 17 bases between. This CDR3 has 15 amino acids.

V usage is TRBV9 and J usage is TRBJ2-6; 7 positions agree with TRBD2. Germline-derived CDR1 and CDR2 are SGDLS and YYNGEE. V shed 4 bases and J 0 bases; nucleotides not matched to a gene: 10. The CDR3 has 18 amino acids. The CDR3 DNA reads TGTGCCAGCAGCTCAAGGCCCAGCGGGGCCTCTGGGGCCAACGTCCTGACTTTC. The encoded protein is CASSSRPSGASGANVLTF.

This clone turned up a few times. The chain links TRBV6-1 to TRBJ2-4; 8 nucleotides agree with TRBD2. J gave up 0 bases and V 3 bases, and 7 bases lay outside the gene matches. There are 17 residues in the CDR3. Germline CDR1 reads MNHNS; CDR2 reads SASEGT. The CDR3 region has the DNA TGTGCCAGCAGTGAGCTAGCGGGTACGCTAGCCAAAAACATTCAGTACTTC. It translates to CASSELAGTLAKNIQYF.